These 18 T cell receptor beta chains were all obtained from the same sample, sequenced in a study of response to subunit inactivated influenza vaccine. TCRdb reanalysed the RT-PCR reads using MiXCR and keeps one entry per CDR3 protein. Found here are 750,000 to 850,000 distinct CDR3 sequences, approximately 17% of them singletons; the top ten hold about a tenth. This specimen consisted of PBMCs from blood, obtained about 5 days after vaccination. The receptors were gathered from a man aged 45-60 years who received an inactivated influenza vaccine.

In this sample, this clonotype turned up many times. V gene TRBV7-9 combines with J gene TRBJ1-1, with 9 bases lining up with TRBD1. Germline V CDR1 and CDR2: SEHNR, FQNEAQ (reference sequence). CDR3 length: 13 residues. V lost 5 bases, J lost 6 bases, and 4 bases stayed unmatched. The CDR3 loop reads CASSPGQGSEAFF. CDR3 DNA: TGTGCCAGCAGCCCGGGACAGGGTTCTGAAGCTTTCTTT.

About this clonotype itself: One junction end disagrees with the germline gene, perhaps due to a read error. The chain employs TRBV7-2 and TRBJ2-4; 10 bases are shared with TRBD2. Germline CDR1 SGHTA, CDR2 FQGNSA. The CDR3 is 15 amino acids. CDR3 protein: CASSSSGGARNIQYF. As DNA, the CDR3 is TGTGCCAGCAGCTCGAGCGGGGGGGCCAGAAACATTCAGTACTTC.

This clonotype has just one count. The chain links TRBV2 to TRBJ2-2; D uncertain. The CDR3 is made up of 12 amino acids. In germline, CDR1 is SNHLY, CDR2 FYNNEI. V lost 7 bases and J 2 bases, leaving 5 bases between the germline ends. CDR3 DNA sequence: TGTGCCAGCAACCAAAACACCGGGGAGCTGTTTTTT. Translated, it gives CASNQNTGELFF.

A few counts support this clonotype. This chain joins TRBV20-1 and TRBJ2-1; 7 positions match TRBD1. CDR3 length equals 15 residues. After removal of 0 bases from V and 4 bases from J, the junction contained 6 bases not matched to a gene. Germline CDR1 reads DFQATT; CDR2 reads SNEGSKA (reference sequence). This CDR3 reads CSARDPGQSYNEQFF. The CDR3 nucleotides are TGCAGTGCTAGAGATCCGGGACAGTCGTACAATGAGCAGTTCTTC.

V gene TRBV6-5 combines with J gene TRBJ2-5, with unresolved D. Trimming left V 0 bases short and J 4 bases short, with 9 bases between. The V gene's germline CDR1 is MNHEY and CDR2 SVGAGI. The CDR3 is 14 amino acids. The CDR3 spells CASSYSQVGETQYF. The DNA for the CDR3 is TGTGCCAGCAGTTACTCGCAGGTTGGAGAGACCCAGTACTTC.

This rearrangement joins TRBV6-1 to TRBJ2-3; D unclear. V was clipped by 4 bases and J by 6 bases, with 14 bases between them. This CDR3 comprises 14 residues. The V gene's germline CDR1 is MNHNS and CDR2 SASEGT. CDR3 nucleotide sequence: TGTGCCAGCAGTGCTACAGACCCGCGTGATACGCAGTATTTT. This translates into CASSATDPRDTQYF.

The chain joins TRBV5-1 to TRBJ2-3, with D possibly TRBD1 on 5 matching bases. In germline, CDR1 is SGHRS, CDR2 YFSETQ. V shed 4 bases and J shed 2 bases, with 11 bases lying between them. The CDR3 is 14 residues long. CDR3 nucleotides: TGCGCCAGCAGCGATCGACAGTACACAGATACGCAGTATTTT. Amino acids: CASSDRQYTDTQYF. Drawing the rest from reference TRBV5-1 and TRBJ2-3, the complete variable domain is KAGVTQTPRYLIKTRGQQVTLSCSPISGHRSVSWYQQTPGQGLQFLFEYFSETQRNKGNFPGRFSGRQFSNSRSEMNVSTLELGDSALYLCASSDRQYTDTQYFGPGTRLTVL.

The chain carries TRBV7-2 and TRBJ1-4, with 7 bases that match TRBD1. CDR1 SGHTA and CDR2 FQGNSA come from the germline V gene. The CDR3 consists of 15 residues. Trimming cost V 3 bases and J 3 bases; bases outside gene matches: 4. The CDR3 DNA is TGTGCCAGCAGCTTCAGGGGGAGGGCTAATGAAAAACTGTTTTTT. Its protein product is CASSFRGRANEKLFF.

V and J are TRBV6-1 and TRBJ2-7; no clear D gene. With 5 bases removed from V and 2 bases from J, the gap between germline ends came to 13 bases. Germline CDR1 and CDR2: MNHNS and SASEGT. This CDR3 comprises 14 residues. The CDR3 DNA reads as TGTGCCAGCAGTATGACGTTATCAACCTACGAGCAGTACTTC. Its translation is CASSMTLSTYEQYF.

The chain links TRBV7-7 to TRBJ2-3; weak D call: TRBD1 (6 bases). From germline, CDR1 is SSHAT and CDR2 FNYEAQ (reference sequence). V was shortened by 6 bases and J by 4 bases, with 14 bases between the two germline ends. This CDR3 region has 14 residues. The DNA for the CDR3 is TGTGCCAGCAGTCTAATGGGGGCGTCAGATACGCAGTATTTT. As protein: CASSLMGASDTQYF.

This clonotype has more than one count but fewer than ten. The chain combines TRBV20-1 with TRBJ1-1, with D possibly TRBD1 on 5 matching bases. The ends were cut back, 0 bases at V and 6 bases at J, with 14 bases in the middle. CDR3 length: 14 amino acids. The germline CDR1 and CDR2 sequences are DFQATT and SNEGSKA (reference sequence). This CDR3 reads CSARDGWGRSEAFF. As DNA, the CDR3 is TGCAGTGCTAGAGATGGCTGGGGGAGATCTGAAGCTTTCTTT.

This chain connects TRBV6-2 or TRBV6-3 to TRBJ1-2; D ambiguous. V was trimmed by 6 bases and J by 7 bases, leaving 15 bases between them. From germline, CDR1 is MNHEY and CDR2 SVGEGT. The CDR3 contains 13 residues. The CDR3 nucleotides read TGTGCCAGCAGATCGGACGGACTGCGTGGCTACACCTTC. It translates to CASRSDGLRGYTF.

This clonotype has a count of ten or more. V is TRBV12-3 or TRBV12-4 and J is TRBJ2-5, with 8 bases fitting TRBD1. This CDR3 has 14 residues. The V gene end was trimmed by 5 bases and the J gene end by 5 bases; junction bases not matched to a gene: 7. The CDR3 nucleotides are TGTGCCAGCAGTATTCGCAGGGGGCGGGAGACCCAGTACTTC. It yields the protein CASSIRRGRETQYF.

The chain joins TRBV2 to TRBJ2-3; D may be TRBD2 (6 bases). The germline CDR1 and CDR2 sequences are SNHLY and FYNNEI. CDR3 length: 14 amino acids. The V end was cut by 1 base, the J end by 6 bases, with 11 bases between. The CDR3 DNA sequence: TGTGCCAGCAGTGAAGGGACGGGGAGGGATACGCAGTATTTT. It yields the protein CASSEGTGRDTQYF.

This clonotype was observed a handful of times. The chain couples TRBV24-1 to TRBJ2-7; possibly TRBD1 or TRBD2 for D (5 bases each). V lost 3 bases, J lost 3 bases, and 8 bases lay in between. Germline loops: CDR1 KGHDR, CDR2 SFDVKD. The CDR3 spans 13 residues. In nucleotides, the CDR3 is TGTGCCACCAGTGATGGGGGAATCTACGAGCAGTACTTC. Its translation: CATSDGGIYEQYF.

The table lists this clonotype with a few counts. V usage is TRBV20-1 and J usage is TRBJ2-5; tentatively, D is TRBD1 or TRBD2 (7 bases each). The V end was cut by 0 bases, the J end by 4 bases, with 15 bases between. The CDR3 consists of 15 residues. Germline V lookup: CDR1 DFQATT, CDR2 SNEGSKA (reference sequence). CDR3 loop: CSARDMGRGGETQYF. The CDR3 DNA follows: TGCAGTGCTAGAGACATGGGCAGGGGGGGAGAGACCCAGTACTTC.

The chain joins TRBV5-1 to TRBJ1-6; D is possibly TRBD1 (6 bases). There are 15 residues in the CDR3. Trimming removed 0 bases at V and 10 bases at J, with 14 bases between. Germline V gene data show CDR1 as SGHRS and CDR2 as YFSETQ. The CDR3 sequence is CASSLDPGDQSPLHF. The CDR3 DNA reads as TGCGCCAGCAGCTTGGACCCAGGGGACCAATCACCCCTCCACTTT.

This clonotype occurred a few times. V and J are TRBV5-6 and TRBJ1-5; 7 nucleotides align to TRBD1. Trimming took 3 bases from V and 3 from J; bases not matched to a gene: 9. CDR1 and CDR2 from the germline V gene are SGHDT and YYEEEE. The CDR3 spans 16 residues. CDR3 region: CASSSWDRPFNQPQHF. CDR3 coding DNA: TGTGCCAGCAGCTCCTGGGACAGACCGTTCAATCAGCCCCAGCATTTT.